Below are 16 T cell receptor beta chains sequenced from a single sample in a study of human CD4 T cells and Enterobacteriaceae. The memory gate held CD4+ cells that were not CD45RA+CCR7+CD95- naive cells, over 95% pure. Sequencing was performed with immunoSEQ multiplex PCR; in TCRdb, only in-frame clones are kept and a portion is missing. The repertoire holds approximately 26,000 clones, with 70% to 90% as singletons. The specimen was memory CD4+ T cells from blood. These receptors were taken from a human donor in good health.

J is TRBJ2-7 and V is TRBV2; 8 bases align to TRBD1. Germline V CDR1 and CDR2: SNHLY, FYNNEI. There are 15 residues in the CDR3. V was pared by 2 bases and J by 6 bases, with 9 bases of the junction left unmatched. The CDR3 spells CASSERGRGRPEQYF. CDR3 nucleotides: TGTGCCAGCAGTGAACGGGGCAGGGGGCGGCCCGAGCAGTACTTC.

This clone was counted a few times. The CDR3 nucleotides are TGTGCCAGCAGCTTGGGGGTAGCTGGAAACACCATATATTTT. It is translated as CASSLGVAGNTIYF. V and J are TRBV7-2 and TRBJ1-3; D might be TRBD1 (5 bases). CDR3 length: 14 amino acids. V lost 3 bases and J 2 bases, leaving 8 bases between the germline ends. Germline V CDR1 and CDR2: SGHTA, FQGNSA.

The J gene is TRBJ2-6, the V gene TRBV5-4; no definite D call. The ends were cut back, 4 bases at V and 0 bases at J, with 11 bases in the middle. CDR1 and CDR2 from the germline V gene are SGHNT and YYREEE (reference sequence). This CDR3 is 16 amino acids long. The CDR3 DNA is TGTGCCAGCAGCCCACAGATGAGCTCTGGGGCCAACGTCCTGACTTTC. This codes for CASSPQMSSGANVLTF.

The chain joins TRBV6-5 to TRBJ2-5; 14 positions agree with TRBD2. Germline CDR1 MNHEY, CDR2 SVGAGI. With V trimmed by 2 bases and J by 5 bases, 1 base remained unmatched. The CDR3 has 15 residues. The CDR3 region has the DNA TGTGCCAGCAGTTACGGGACTAGCGGGAGCGAGACCCAGTACTTC. This encodes CASSYGTSGSETQYF.

The V call is TRBV5-5, the J call TRBJ2-4, with 11 bases aligning to TRBD2. This CDR3 is 17 amino acids long. The junction had 7 bases not matched to a gene; V was cut back by 0 bases and J by 5 bases. Germline loops: CDR1 SGHKS, CDR2 YYEKEE (reference sequence). This CDR3 reads CASSLEGTSGFENIQYF. CDR3 coding DNA: TGTGCCAGCAGCTTGGAGGGGACTAGCGGCTTTGAAAACATTCAGTACTTC.

The CDR3 loop reads CASSFVSSGAGQGADTQYF. Written as DNA, the CDR3 is TGTGCCAGCAGTTTTGTGTCCTCTGGGGCGGGGCAGGGGGCAGATACGCAGTATTTT. The chain uses TRBV28 and TRBJ2-3; TRBD1 is a possible D gene (7 bases). The CDR3 is 19 amino acids. V was shortened by 3 bases and J by 4 bases, with 26 bases between the two germline ends. Germline assignment: CDR1 MDHEN and CDR2 SYDVKM.

This clone was detected once. This chain joins TRBV27 and TRBJ2-7; 14 positions agree with TRBD2. The CDR3 runs to 18 residues. Per germline, CDR1 MNHEY and CDR2 SMNVEV (reference sequence). V gave up 2 bases and J gave up 4 bases; unmatched junction bases: 10. Here the CDR3 reads CASSLTGTSGSDRYEQYF. CDR3 coding DNA: TGTGCCAGCAGTTTAACCGGGACTAGCGGGAGTGATCGGTACGAGCAGTACTTC.

This clone was seen more than once but under ten times. V usage is TRBV27 and J usage is TRBJ1-1; 7 bases are a match to TRBD1. CDR1 and CDR2 (germline): MNHEY, SMNVEV (reference sequence). V lost 6 bases, J lost 6 bases, and 7 bases stayed unmatched. The CDR3 sequence is 13 residues long. In DNA, the CDR3 is TGTGCCAGCAGAATACTAGACAGGGCTGAAGCTTTCTTT. Its translation: CASRILDRAEAFF.

Written as DNA, the CDR3 is TGTGCCAGCTCACCAGCACAGGGGGCTGGTCCCTACGAGCAGTACTTC. The encoded protein is CASSPAQGAGPYEQYF. The chain joins TRBV18 to TRBJ2-7; 9 bases map to TRBD1. The J segment lost 2 bases and the V segment lost 2 bases, leaving 7 bases of the junction unmatched. CDR3 length: 16 amino acids. From germline, CDR1 is KGHSH and CDR2 LQKENI. The full variable domain, completed using reference TRBV18 and TRBJ2-7, is NAGVMQNPRHLVRRRGQEARLRCSPMKGHSHVYWYRQLPEEGLKFMVYLQKENIIDESGMPKERFSAEFPKEGPSILRIQQVVRGDSAAYFCASSPAQGAGPYEQYFGPGTRLTVT.

This sequence joins TRBV5-1 and TRBJ2-7; D gene ambiguous. The CDR3 runs to 12 residues. CDR1 and CDR2 (germline): SGHRS, YFSETQ. Between the trimmed V and J ends, which lost 4 bases and 6 bases, there was a span of 11 bases. CDR3 in amino acids: CASSESGFEQYF. DNA for the CDR3: TGCGCCAGCAGCGAGTCCGGGTTCGAGCAGTACTTC.

The chain joins TRBV7-9 to TRBJ2-7, with 7 bases lining up with TRBD1. CDR1 and CDR2 (germline): SEHNR, FQNEAQ (reference sequence). J gave up 2 bases and V 5 bases, and 6 bases lay outside the gene matches. The CDR3 runs to 14 residues. Here the CDR3 reads CASSGQEPPYEQYF. CDR3 DNA sequence: TGTGCCAGCAGCGGACAGGAACCCCCCTACGAGCAGTACTTC.

This clone was recorded once. This chain links TRBV18 with TRBJ1-4, with TRBD1 matching over 7 bases. The CDR3 extends over 15 amino acids. CDR1 and CDR2 (germline): KGHSH, LQKENI. V was clipped by 3 bases and J by 8 bases; unmatched bases: 9. CDR3 coding DNA: TGTGCCAGCTCACCTAAACAGGGGCGAGGGGAAAAACTGTTTTTT. Translated, it gives CASSPKQGRGEKLFF.

The chain joins TRBV5-1 to TRBJ2-7, with 8 bases identical to TRBD2. The trim removed 3 bases at V and 3 bases at J, leaving 8 bases unmatched. This CDR3 spans 15 amino acids. Germline CDR1 and CDR2: SGHRS and YFSETQ. Here the CDR3 reads CASSSSAGEGYEQYF. Here the CDR3 DNA reads TGCGCCAGCAGCTCCTCAGCGGGAGAGGGCTACGAGCAGTACTTC.

The chain combines TRBV7-9 with TRBJ2-5, with D maybe TRBD1 (5 bases). This CDR3 has 13 amino acids. V was clipped by 8 bases and J by 0 bases, with 10 bases between them. Germline V gene sequence: CDR1 SEHNR, CDR2 FQNEAQ (reference sequence). CDR3 sequence reads: CASSRQYQETQYF. For the CDR3, the DNA is TGTGCCAGCTCTCGACAGTACCAAGAGACCCAGTACTTC. Drawing the rest from reference TRBV7-9 and TRBJ2-5, the complete variable domain is DTGVSQNPRHKITKRGQNVTFRCDPISEHNRLYWYRQTLGQGPEFLTYFQNEAQLEKSRLLSDRFSAERPKGSFSTLEIQRTEQGDSAMYLCASSRQYQETQYFGPGTRLLVL.

The chain recombines TRBV7-7 with TRBJ2-2; D possibly uses TRBD1 or TRBD2 (5 bases each). CDR3 length: 15 amino acids. From germline, CDR1 is SSHAT and CDR2 FNYEAQ (reference sequence). The V and J ends lost 5 bases and 2 bases respectively, with 12 bases between them. This CDR3 reads CASSPGTANTGELFF. The CDR3 DNA sequence: TGTGCCAGCAGCCCCGGGACCGCTAACACCGGGGAGCTGTTTTTT.

This clone was counted a single time. This chain joins TRBV6-6 and TRBJ1-1; perhaps TRBD1 as D (6 bases). The germline V gene has CDR1 MNHNY and CDR2 SVGAGI (reference sequence). CDR3 length: 13 amino acids. Trimming shortened V by 9 bases and J by 2 bases, and 13 bases separated the two germline ends. The CDR3, as DNA: TGTGCCAGTCTTGGGACAAAAAACACTGAAGCTTTCTTT. Amino acids: CASLGTKNTEAFF.